This T cell receptor beta chain stems from a study of blood T cell repertoires in COVID-19. Study-level information: The United States, Italy and Spain supplied acute and convalescent COVID-19 samples. T cells, B-cell-depleted T cells, or PBMCs provided the cDNA or gDNA that served as material.

Germline assignment: CDR1 LNHDA and CDR2 SQIVND (reference sequence). The CDR3 is made up of 13 amino acids. The V end lost 7 bases, the J end lost 1 base, and 10 bases lay between the germline ends. How the authors handled the data: By means of reference gene primer amplification, nucleated cell counts were estimated. Profiling relied on immunoSEQ multiplex PCR, and the TCRdb table lists in-frame clones only, not all of them. V and J calls and clone size come straight from that table; D and trimming were deduced from the DNA. The profile shows roughly 100,000 clones, over 75% of them singletons. The clonotype originates from a man between 45 and 60 years old with acute or convalescent COVID-19. Sequences were obtained from peripheral blood. This sequence joins TRBV19 and TRBJ1-1, with a tentative D call TRBD1 (6 bases). The CDR3 bases are TGTGCCAGTAACGCGGGGGCGAACACTGAAGCTTTCTTT. Protein product: CASNAGANTEAFF.